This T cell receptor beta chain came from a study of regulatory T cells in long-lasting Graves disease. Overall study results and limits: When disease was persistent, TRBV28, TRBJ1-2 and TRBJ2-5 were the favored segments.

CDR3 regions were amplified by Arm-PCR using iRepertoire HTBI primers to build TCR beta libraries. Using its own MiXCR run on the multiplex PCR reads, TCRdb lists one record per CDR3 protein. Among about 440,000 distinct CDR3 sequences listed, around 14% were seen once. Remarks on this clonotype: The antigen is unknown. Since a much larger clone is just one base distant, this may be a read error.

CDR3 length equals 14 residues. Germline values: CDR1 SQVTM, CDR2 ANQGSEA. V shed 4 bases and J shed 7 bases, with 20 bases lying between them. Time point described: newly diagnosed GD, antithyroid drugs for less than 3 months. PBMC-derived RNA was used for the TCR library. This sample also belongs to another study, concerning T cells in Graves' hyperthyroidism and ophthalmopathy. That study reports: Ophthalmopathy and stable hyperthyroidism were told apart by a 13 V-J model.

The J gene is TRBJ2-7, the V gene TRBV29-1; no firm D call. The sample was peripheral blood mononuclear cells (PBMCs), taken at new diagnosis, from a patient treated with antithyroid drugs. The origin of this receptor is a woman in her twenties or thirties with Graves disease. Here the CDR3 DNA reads TGCAGCGTTGTGATGACGGGCTACTACAATGAGCAGTACTTC. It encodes CSVVMTGYYNEQYF.